The present T cell receptor beta chain was sequenced within a study of cytomegalovirus exposure and HLA in healthy donors. The CDR3 extends over 15 amino acids. V shed 6 bases and J 5 bases; nucleotides not matched to a gene: 9. CDR1 MNHNS and CDR2 SASEGT come from the germline V gene. Whole-study findings and limits: Later on, analysis showed that most CMV-associated TCR beta chains appeared to be HLA-restricted.

PCR was performed using 60 Vbeta and 13 Jbeta primers. The assay was immunoSEQ multiplex PCR, and TCRdb's table has in-frame clones only and misses some. Its listing shows around 75,000 clones. Notes on this clone: Its antigen remains unknown.

Material for sequencing was PBMCs. The gene calls are TRBV6-1 and TRBJ1-5; 8 bases align to TRBD1. The sequence came from a man aged 45-65 years in good health and CMV-seropositive. In DNA, the CDR3 is TGTGCCAGCAGGCTGAGGTACAGGGGGGATCAGCCCCAGCATTTT. Its translation is CASRLRYRGDQPQHF.